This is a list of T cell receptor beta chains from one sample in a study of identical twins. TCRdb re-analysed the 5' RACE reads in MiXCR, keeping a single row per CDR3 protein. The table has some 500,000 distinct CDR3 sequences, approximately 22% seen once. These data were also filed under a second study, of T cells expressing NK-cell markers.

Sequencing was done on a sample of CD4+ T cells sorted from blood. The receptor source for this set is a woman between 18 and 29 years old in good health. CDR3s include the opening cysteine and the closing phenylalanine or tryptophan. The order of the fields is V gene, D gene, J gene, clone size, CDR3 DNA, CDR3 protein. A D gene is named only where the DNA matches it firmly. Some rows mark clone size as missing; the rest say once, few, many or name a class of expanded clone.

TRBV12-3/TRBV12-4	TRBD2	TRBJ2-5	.	TGTGCCAGCAGTCCGACTAGCGCGGAGGGAGAGACCCAGTACTTC	CASSPTSAEGETQYF
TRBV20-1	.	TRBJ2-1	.	TGCAGTGCTAGAGATACGGCCGGGGGTTTCTCCTACAATGAGCAGTTCTTC	CSARDTAGGFSYNEQFF
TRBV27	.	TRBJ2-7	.	TGTGCCAGCAGTTTATTACCAGGATTAAACTACGAGCAGTACTTC	CASSLLPGLNYEQYF
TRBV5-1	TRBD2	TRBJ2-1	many	TGCGCCAGCAGCTTGACTAGCGGGAGCGGGGAGCAGTTCTTC	CASSLTSGSGEQFF
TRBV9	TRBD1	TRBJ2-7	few	TGTGCCAGCAGCGCGACCGGGACAGGGGCGTTCAAGCAGTACTTC	CASSATGTGAFKQYF
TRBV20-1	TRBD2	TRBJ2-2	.	TGCAGTGCTACACTAGCGGGAGCGACCGGGGAGCTGTTTTTT	CSATLAGATGELFF
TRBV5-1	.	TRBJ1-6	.	TGCGCCAGCAGCTTGGGTAGCACCTTGGATTCACCCCTCCACTTT	CASSLGSTLDSPLHF
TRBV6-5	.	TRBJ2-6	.	TGTGCCAGCAGTTACTCGTCAGGGACTGGGGCCAACGTCCTGACTTTC	CASSYSSGTGANVLTF
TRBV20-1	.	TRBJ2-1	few	TGCAGTGCTAGTTCTCGGGGGCACAGCAATGAGCAGTTCTTC	CSASSRGHSNEQFF
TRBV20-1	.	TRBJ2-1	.	TGCAGTGCCCCTGAGGGGACCTATCGTGGTGAGCAGTTCTTC	CSAPEGTYRGEQFF
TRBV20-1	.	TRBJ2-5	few	TGCAGTGCACAGGGTAGGATAGAGACCCAGTACTTC	CSAQGRIETQYF
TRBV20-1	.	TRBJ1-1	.	TGCAGTGCTAGTTTGCGAGGGGACACTGAAGCTTTCTTT	CSASLRGDTEAFF
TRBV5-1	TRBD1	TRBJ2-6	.	TGCGCCAGCAGCTTGGCCCGGGACAGGACACTCTCTGGGGCCAACGTCCTGACTTTC	CASSLARDRTLSGANVLTF
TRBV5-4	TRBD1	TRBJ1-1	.	TGTGCCAGCAGCTCCGGGACAGGGATGAACACTGAAGCTTTCTTT	CASSSGTGMNTEAFF
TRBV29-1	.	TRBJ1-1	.	TGCAGCGTTGTGACAGTAAACACTGAAGCTTTCTTT	CSVVTVNTEAFF
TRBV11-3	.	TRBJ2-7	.	TGTGCCAGCAGGCTGGGACAAGACTACGAGCAGTACTTC	CASRLGQDYEQYF
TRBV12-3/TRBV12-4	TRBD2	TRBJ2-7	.	TGTGCCAGCAGTCGGGCTAGCGGGAGTAGAGAGCAGTACTTC	CASSRASGSREQYF
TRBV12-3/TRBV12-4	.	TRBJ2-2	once	TGTGCCAGCACCCTAAACGGGGGCTACGGGGAGCTGTTTTTT	CASTLNGGYGELFF
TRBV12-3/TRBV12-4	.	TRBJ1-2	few	TGTGCCAGCAGTACGGGACGGGCAGGGAACTATGGCTACACCTTC	CASSTGRAGNYGYTF
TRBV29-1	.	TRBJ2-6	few	TGCAGCGTTGAACGGACCTCTGGGGCCAACGTCCTGACTTTC	CSVERTSGANVLTF
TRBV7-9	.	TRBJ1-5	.	TGTGCCAGCAGCCACCATGATAGCAATCAGCCCCAGCATTTT	CASSHHDSNQPQHF
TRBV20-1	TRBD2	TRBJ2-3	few	TGCAGTGCTCCACGACTAGCGGGAGCGGATACGCAGTATTTT	CSAPRLAGADTQYF
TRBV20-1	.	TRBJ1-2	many	TGCAGTGCTAGGGAAGCAGGACGGGATGGCTACACCTTC	CSAREAGRDGYTF
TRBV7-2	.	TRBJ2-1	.	TGTGCCAGCAGCTTAGCCAGGGGGGATGAGCAGTTCTTC	CASSLARGDEQFF
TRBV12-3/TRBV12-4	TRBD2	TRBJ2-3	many	TGTGCCAGCAGAGGACTAGCGGGAGTGAGAGATACGCAGTATTTT	CASRGLAGVRDTQYF
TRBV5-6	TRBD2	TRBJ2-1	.	TGTGCCAGCAGCTTCGGGAGCGGGGATGAGCAGTTCTTC	CASSFGSGDEQFF
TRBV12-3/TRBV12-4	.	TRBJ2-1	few	TGTGCCAGCAGTTCCAGCAGACGGGATGAGCAGTTCTTC	CASSSSRRDEQFF
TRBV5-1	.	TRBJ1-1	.	TGCGCCAGCAGCACGGATATGGCTGAAGCTTTCTTT	CASSTDMAEAFF
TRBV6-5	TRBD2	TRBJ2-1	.	TGTGCCAGCAGTTATCTAGCGGGTGCGTCAAATGAGCAGTTCTTC	CASSYLAGASNEQFF
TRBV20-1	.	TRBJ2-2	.	TGCAGTGCTAGGACGGGCGGGGGCCCGACCGGGGAGCTGTTTTTT	CSARTGGGPTGELFF
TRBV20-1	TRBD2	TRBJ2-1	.	TGCAGTGCTAGAGCTAGCGGGACGCGGTACAATGAGCAGTTCTTC	CSARASGTRYNEQFF
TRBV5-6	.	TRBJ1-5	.	TGTGCCAGCAGCTTTGAAGGGGCCCAGCCCCAGCATTTT	CASSFEGAQPQHF
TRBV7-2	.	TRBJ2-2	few	TGTGCCAGCAGCCCCGGACTAATCGCCGGGGAGCTGTTTTTT	CASSPGLIAGELFF
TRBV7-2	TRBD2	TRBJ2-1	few	TGTGCCCTGAGCGGGACTTCCTACAATGAGCAGTTCTTC	CALSGTSYNEQFF
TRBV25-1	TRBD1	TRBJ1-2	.	TGTGCCAGCAGTTACCGGGACAGGGAGTGGGGCTACACCTTC	CASSYRDREWGYTF
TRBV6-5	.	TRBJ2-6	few	TGTGCCAGCAGTTCTCCTCCCGGGGCCCCCGGGGCCAACGTCCTGACTTTC	CASSSPPGAPGANVLTF
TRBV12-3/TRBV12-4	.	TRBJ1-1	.	TGTGCCAGCAGTTTTGCCGCGGATAACACTGAAGCTTTCTTT	CASSFAADNTEAFF
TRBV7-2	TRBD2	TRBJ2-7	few	TGTGCCAGCAGCTTATTGCTAGCGGGGCACTACGAGCAGTACTTC	CASSLLLAGHYEQYF
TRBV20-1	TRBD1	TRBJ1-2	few	TGCAGTGCAAACCGGGACAGGAGAACTAACTATGGCTACACCTTC	CSANRDRRTNYGYTF
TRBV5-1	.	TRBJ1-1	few	TGCGCCAGCAGCCCAAGCCCGGGACACCAAAACACTGAAGCTTTCTTT	CASSPSPGHQNTEAFF
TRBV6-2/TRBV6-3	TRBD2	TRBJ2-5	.	TGTGCCAGCACCTCTAGCGGGAGACGAGAGACCCAGTACTTC	CASTSSGRRETQYF
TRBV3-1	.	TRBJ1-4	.	TGTGCCAGCAGCCAACCGAAGGTCGACCCTTTT	CASSQPKVDPF
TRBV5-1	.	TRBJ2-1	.	TGCGCCAGCAGCTTGGTACCCGGGGCCTACAATGAGCAGTTCTTC	CASSLVPGAYNEQFF
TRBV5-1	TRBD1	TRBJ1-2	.	TGCGCCAGCAGCTCTGGACAGGAAACTAACTATGGCTACACCTTC	CASSSGQETNYGYTF
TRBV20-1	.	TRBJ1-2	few	TGCAGTGCGACACGACAGGAGGGGGATGGCTACACCTTC	CSATRQEGDGYTF
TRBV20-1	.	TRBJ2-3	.	TGCAGTGCCCCTGACCGCACAGATACGCAGTATTTT	CSAPDRTDTQYF
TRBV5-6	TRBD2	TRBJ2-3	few	TGTGCCTACAGGAGCGGGGTCGCAGATACGCAGTATTTT	CAYRSGVADTQYF
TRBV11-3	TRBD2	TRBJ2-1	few	TGTGCCAGCACCTCTCTGAGCGGGGGGAATGAGCAGTTCTTC	CASTSLSGGNEQFF
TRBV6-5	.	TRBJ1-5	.	TGTGCCACACCACAAACTCAGCCCCAGCATTTT	CATPQTQPQHF
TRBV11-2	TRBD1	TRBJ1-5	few	TGTGCCAGCAGCGCTACTAGGGGGCACGGGCCCCAGCATTTT	CASSATRGHGPQHF
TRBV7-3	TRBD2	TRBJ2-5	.	TGTGCCAGCAGCTTAGGATCGACTAGCGGGGGGACGGAGACCCAGTACTTC	CASSLGSTSGGTETQYF
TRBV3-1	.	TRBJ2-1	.	TGTGCCAGCAGCCAAGGTGGGGACACCCGAGAGTTCTTC	CASSQGGDTREFF
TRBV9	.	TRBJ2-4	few	TGTGCCAGCAGCAACGGGAGAAGTCAGTACTTC	CASSNGRSQYF
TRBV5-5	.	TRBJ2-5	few	TGTGCCAGCAGCTTGGGTTCGGGGGCCGGAGAGACCCAGTACTTC	CASSLGSGAGETQYF
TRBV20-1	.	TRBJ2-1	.	TGCAGTGCCCCACCAACGAGAGGGAACAATGAGCAGTTCTTC	CSAPPTRGNNEQFF
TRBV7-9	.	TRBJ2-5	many	TGTGCCAGCAGCCAGCACCAAGAGACCCAGTACTTC	CASSQHQETQYF
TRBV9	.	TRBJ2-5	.	TGTGCCAGCAGCGTAGCTGGACACTTCCTGGAGACCCAGTACTTC	CASSVAGHFLETQYF
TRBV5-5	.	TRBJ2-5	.	TGTGCCAGCAGCGCCAACCGGGACGGGCAAGAGACCCAGTACTTC	CASSANRDGQETQYF
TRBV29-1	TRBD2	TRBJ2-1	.	TGCAGCGTTGGGCGGACTAGCGGCCCGGTAGAGGAGTTCTTC	CSVGRTSGPVEEFF